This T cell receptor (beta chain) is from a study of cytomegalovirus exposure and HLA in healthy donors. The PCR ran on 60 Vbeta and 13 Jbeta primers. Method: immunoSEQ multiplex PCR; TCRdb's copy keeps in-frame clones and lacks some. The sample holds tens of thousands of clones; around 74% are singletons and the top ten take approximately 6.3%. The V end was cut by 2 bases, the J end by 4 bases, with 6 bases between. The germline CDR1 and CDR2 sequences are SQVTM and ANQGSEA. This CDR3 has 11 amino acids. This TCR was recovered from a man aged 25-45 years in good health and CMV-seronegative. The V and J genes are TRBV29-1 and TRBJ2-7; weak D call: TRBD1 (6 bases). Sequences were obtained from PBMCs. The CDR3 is CSVEQGYEQYF. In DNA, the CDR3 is TGCAGCGTTGAACAGGGGTACGAGCAGTACTTC.